This entry describes one T cell receptor (beta chain). Generated by immunoSEQ multiplex PCR, the TCRdb table keeps only in-frame clones and is missing some. The table shows approximately 110,000 clones, with less than 95% occurring only once. This CDR3 has 15 residues. The V gene lost 2 bases and the J gene lost 0 bases, with 8 bases spanning the gap. CDR1 and CDR2 from the germline V gene are SGHVS and FQNEAQ. The data derive from a study of control samples from healthy donors and cancer patients. This chain links TRBV7-8 with TRBJ2-4, with no clear D. Source material: blood. This receptor was identified in a human donor in good health. The donor label of this sample is uncertain. This CDR3 is CASSLTREAKNIQYF. In nucleotides, the CDR3 is TGTGCCAGCAGCTTAACCCGAGAAGCCAAAAACATTCAGTACTTC.